This TCR beta chain was captured in a study of T cell repertoires in cytomegalovirus infection. Study summary: Shared public TCR beta signatures pointed to both CMV infection and a matching HLA type. Findings and limits, study-wide: Clonotype analysis showed dominance of the ex vivo response by HLA-C-restricted CMV-specific TCR beta clonotypes.

The CDR3 has 12 residues. A remark on this clonotype: The target antigen is unknown. The junction departs from the called germline gene at one end, perhaps through a read error.

A single record per CDR3 protein comes from TCRdb applying MiXCR to the reads. Of about 530,000 distinct CDR3 sequences listed, approximately 25% are singletons. The gene calls are TRBV12-3 or TRBV12-4 and TRBJ1-1, with a tentative D call TRBD1 (5 bases). The sequenced material came from PBMCs. This sequence originates from a human donor in good health (CMV status not recorded). Some clones in this sample may be carry-over from other donors' samples. The CDR3 is CASTRRGPEGFF. DNA of the CDR3: TGTGCCAGCACTCGAAGGGGTCCAGAAGGTTTCTTT.